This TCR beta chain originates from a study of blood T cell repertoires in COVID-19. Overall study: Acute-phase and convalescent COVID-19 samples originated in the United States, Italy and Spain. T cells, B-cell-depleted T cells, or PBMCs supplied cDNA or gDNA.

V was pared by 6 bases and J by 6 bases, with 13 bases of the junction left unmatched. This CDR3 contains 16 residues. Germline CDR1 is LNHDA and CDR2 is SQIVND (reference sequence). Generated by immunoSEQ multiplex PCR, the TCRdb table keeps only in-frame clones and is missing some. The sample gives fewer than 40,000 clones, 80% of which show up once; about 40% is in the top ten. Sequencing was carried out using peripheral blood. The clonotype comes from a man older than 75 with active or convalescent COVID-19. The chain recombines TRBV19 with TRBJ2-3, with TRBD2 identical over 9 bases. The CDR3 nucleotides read TGTGCCAGTAGCCCGACGGCGGGGGGGCCATGGGATACGCAGTATTTT. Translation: CASSPTAGGPWDTQYF.